This TCR beta chain came from a study of post-analysis software for immune sequencing data. At the level of the study: Relapsing-remitting, secondary progressive and progressive-relapsing multiple sclerosis courses were included.

CDR1 is MNHNY and CDR2 is SVGAGI in the germline V gene (reference sequence). Trimming cost V 4 bases and J 0 bases, with 10 bases left between them. The CDR3 has 15 amino acids. This clonotype was recorded a few times. The target antigen is unknown. Study results and limitations: Compared with controls, patients had more of roughly 5 TRBV segments, including TRBV5-6, TRBV5-1 and TRBV20-1. Batch-matched samples strongly co-clustered by F measure. Significantly decreased normalized Chao1 diversity was recorded for multiple sclerosis patients relative to controls.

cDNA libraries for TCR beta contained unique molecular identifiers. In TCRdb, the PCR reads were re-called with MiXCR into one record per CDR3 protein. The sample holds about 820,000 distinct CDR3 sequences, 53% seen once. Sequenced: blood. This receptor was taken from a girl between 5 and 17 years old with multiple sclerosis. This sequence joins TRBV6-6 and TRBJ1-5; a weak D match, TRBD1 (6 bases). CDR3 sequence: CASSSTGDSNQPQHF. CDR3 nucleotide sequence: TGTGCCAGCAGTTCGACAGGAGATAGCAATCAGCCCCAGCATTTT.